These T cell receptor beta chains were read from a single sample in a study of T cells in Graves' hyperthyroidism and ophthalmopathy. In TCRdb, the multiplex PCR reads were re-called with MiXCR into one record per CDR3 protein. The data hold nearly 250,000 distinct CDR3 sequences, with more than 20% observed a single time. Input material: blood. The receptors originated from a woman aged 40 to 49 with Graves' ophthalmopathy. CDR3s include the opening cysteine and the closing phenylalanine or tryptophan. Each record gives: V gene, D gene, clone size, J gene, CDR3 length, CDR3 protein, CDR3 DNA. D genes are given only for firm matches. Part of the rows lack a size; the others show once, few, many or a class for expanded clones.

TRBV2	TRBD2	many	TRBJ2-6	14	CASSEARASGRTDF	TGTGCCAGCAGTGAAGCGAGGGCTAGCGGGAGGACTGACTTC
TRBV27	.	.	TRBJ1-5	12	CASAGPNQPQHF	TGTGCCAGCGCAGGGCCTAATCAGCCCCAGCATTTT
TRBV19	.	.	TRBJ1-1	14	CASSSGQINTEAFF	TGTGCCAGTAGTAGTGGCCAGATAAACACTGAAGCTTTCTTT
TRBV19	.	many	TRBJ2-2	15	CASKRSGANTGELFF	TGTGCCAGTAAAAGGAGCGGAGCGAACACCGGGGAGCTGTTTTTT
TRBV4-1	.	many	TRBJ1-2	15	CASSPSTTGGYGYTF	TGCGCCAGCTCACCGTCCACCACCGGTGGCTATGGCTACACCTTC
TRBV12-3/TRBV12-4	.	.	TRBJ2-7	13	CASSHGDSYKQYF	TGTGCCAGCAGCCACGGGGACTCCTACAAGCAGTACTTC
TRBV2	.	many	TRBJ1-1	14	CASSAEKLNTEAFF	TGTGCCAGCAGTGCGGAGAAGTTGAACACTGAAGCTTTCTTT
TRBV20-1	TRBD2	.	TRBJ2-7	19	CSARGMSGGRVPSSYEQYF	TGCAGTGCTAGGGGAATGAGTGGCGGGAGGGTTCCTAGCTCCTACGAGCAGTACTTC
TRBV28	TRBD1	.	TRBJ2-7	14	CASSLWTGTHEQYF	TGTGCCAGCAGTTTATGGACAGGGACACACGAGCAGTACTTC
TRBV12-3/TRBV12-4	.	.	TRBJ2-5	14	CASSSRTPQETQYF	TGTGCCAGCAGTTCAAGGACACCCCAAGAGACCCAGTACTTC
TRBV28	.	many	TRBJ1-1	13	CASSHPSRAEAFF	TGTGCCAGCAGTCACCCTTCCAGAGCTGAAGCTTTCTTT
TRBV11-2	.	many	TRBJ2-2	18	CASNQEARRGRPTGELFF	TGTGCCAGCAACCAGGAGGCACGTCGGGGGCGACCCACCGGGGAGCTGTTTTTT
TRBV7-1	.	.	TRBJ2-2	20	CASSSSPGGTELARTGELFF	TGTGCCAGCAGCTCGTCCCCGGGGGGGACAGAACTAGCTCGGACCGGGGAGCTGTTTTTT
TRBV12-3/TRBV12-4	.	many	TRBJ1-1	15	CASSPGEGPNTEAFF	TGTGCCAGCAGCCCCGGGGAGGGGCCGAACACTGAAGCTTTCTTT
TRBV5-1	.	many	TRBJ2-2	15	CTSRLDRSNTGELFF	TGCACCAGCAGATTAGACAGGTCGAACACCGGGGAGCTGTTTTTT
TRBV7-2	TRBD2	few	TRBJ2-5	15	CASSSGLGYQETQYF	TGTGCCAGCAGCTCTGGACTAGGGTACCAAGAGACCCAGTACTTC
TRBV6-5	TRBD1	many	TRBJ1-5	16	CASSTMGQPSNQPQHF	TGTGCCAGCAGTACAATGGGACAGCCTAGCAATCAGCCCCAGCATTTT
TRBV28	TRBD2	many	TRBJ2-2	15	CASSFTSGRAGELFF	TGTGCCAGCAGTTTTACTAGCGGGAGGGCCGGGGAGCTGTTTTTT
TRBV4-2	TRBD2	many	TRBJ2-5	19	CASSQDSSIAGGPVETQYF	TGTGCCAGCAGCCAAGACTCTTCTATAGCGGGAGGGCCGGTGGAGACCCAGTACTTC
TRBV4-2	TRBD1	many	TRBJ1-5	16	CASSLEQGASQQPQHF	TGTGCCAGCAGCCTCGAACAGGGGGCATCACAGCAGCCCCAGCATTTT
TRBV6-2/TRBV6-3	.	.	TRBJ2-2	13	CASLGQNTGELFF	TGTGCCAGCCTTGGACAGAACACCGGGGAGCTGTTTTTT
TRBV15	.	.	TRBJ1-3	14	CATSRDLRGNTIYF	TGTGCCACCAGCAGAGACCTAAGGGGAAACACCATATATTTT
TRBV27	.	.	TRBJ1-1	14	CASSLTGGITEAFF	TGTGCCAGCAGTTTAACCGGAGGGATCACTGAAGCTTTCTTT
TRBV28	.	many	TRBJ1-1	13	CASSLFARGYAFF	TGTGCCAGCAGTTTATTCGCCAGAGGGTATGCTTTCTTT
TRBV7-8	.	many	TRBJ2-7	13	CASSLASHYEQYF	TGTGCCAGCAGCTTAGCTAGTCACTACGAGCAGTACTTC
TRBV5-1	.	many	TRBJ2-2	14	CASSLATNTGELFF	TGCGCCAGCAGCTTGGCTACGAACACCGGGGAGCTGTTTTTT
TRBV29-1	TRBD2	many	TRBJ2-5	12	CSVRTSAETQYF	TGCAGCGTTAGGACTAGCGCGGAGACCCAGTACTTC
TRBV2	TRBD1	.	TRBJ1-2	12	CASRAPGGGYTF	TGTGCCAGCAGAGCACCAGGGGGCGGCTACACCTTC
TRBV14	.	many	TRBJ1-2	17	CASSQDKGFSTNYGYTF	TGTGCCAGCAGCCAAGATAAGGGGTTCTCCACTAACTATGGCTACACCTTC
TRBV6-1	TRBD1	.	TRBJ2-7	15	CASSGRQGYPYEQYF	TGTGCCAGCAGTGGAAGACAGGGATATCCCTACGAGCAGTACTTC
TRBV7-3	.	.	TRBJ1-2	17	CASSVYSRQKVGYGYTF	TGTGCCAGCAGCGTTTATAGTAGACAGAAGGTCGGCTATGGCTACACCTTC
TRBV6-5	TRBD1	.	TRBJ2-2	15	CASSLTGNKGGELFF	TGTGCCAGCAGTTTGACAGGGAATAAAGGCGGGGAGCTGTTTTTT
TRBV4-1	TRBD2	many	TRBJ2-7	16	CASSQTASGRLYEQYF	TGCGCCAGCAGCCAAACTGCTAGCGGGAGGTTATACGAGCAGTACTTC
TRBV6-5	TRBD1	many	TRBJ1-1	16	CASSYSIYQGDTEAFF	TGTGCCAGCAGTTACTCGATATATCAGGGGGACACTGAAGCTTTCTTT
TRBV7-8	TRBD1	.	TRBJ1-1	17	CASSLAGQGVGNTEAFF	TGTGCCAGCAGCTTAGCCGGACAGGGGGTGGGGAACACTGAAGCTTTCTTT
TRBV12-3/TRBV12-4	TRBD2	many	TRBJ2-5	16	CASSLKVRGREETQYF	TGTGCCAGCAGTTTAAAGGTTCGGGGGAGGGAAGAGACCCAGTACTTC
TRBV6-1	.	few	TRBJ2-5	14	CASSDLGDQETQYF	TGTGCCAGCAGTGATCTCGGGGACCAAGAGACCCAGTACTTC
TRBV15	.	many	TRBJ1-5	16	CATSRDEQAGNQPQHF	TGTGCCACCAGCAGAGATGAACAGGCGGGCAATCAGCCCCAGCATTTT
TRBV20-1	TRBD2	many	TRBJ2-7	19	CSARDLEGLAGVGAYEQYF	TGCAGTGCTAGAGACCTAGAGGGACTAGCGGGAGTCGGGGCTTACGAGCAGTACTTC
TRBV3-1	.	.	TRBJ2-7	14	CASSPGGGTNEQYF	TGTGCCAGCAGCCCCGGCGGGGGCACGAACGAGCAGTACTTC
TRBV27	.	.	TRBJ1-1	13	CASGQKGNTEAFF	TGTGCCAGCGGTCAGAAGGGGAACACTGAAGCTTTCTTT
TRBV6-1	.	few	TRBJ1-5	15	CASSESGQQNQPQHF	TGTGCCAGCAGTGAATCGGGGCAGCAGAATCAGCCCCAGCATTTT
TRBV5-1	.	many	TRBJ1-1	13	CASSLALLSEAFF	TGCGCCAGCAGCTTGGCCCTCCTGTCCGAAGCTTTCTTT
TRBV10-3	.	many	TRBJ2-7	14	CAISEWADPYEQYF	TGTGCCATCAGTGAGTGGGCAGACCCCTACGAGCAGTACTTC
TRBV9	.	many	TRBJ1-1	16	CASSGRGGTIPTEAFF	TGTGCCAGCAGCGGAAGAGGGGGGACCATCCCCACGGAAGCTTTCTTT
TRBV27	.	.	TRBJ1-5	14	CASKAGNGNQPQHF	TGTGCCAGCAAAGCGGGGAACGGGAATCAGCCCCAGCATTTT
TRBV20-1	TRBD1	many	TRBJ1-4	13	CSASTGGEEKLFF	TGCAGTGCGTCGACAGGGGGGGAAGAAAAACTGTTTTTT
TRBV2	.	.	TRBJ2-7	15	CASVRKLGAIHEQYF	TGTGCCAGCGTCCGAAAATTAGGTGCTATCCACGAGCAGTACTTC
TRBV7-2	.	.	TRBJ1-1	12	CASSLGRAEAFF	TGTGCCAGCAGCTTGGGACGAGCTGAAGCTTTCTTT
TRBV18	TRBD2	many	TRBJ2-7	17	CASSPPWAVAGAYEQYF	TGTGCCAGCTCACCCCCCTGGGCAGTAGCGGGAGCCTACGAGCAGTACTTC
TRBV9	.	many	TRBJ2-7	15	CASSVVPTGTYEQYF	TGTGCCAGCAGCGTAGTGCCGACTGGCACGTACGAGCAGTACTTC
TRBV6-1	.	.	TRBJ2-5	14	CASGLPGQQETQYF	TGTGCCAGCGGGCTTCCAGGACAGCAAGAGACCCAGTACTTC
TRBV3-1	.	.	TRBJ2-7	16	CASSQDRLPPSYEQYF	TGTGCCAGCAGCCAAGATAGACTCCCTCCCTCCTACGAGCAGTACTTC
TRBV28	TRBD2	many	TRBJ2-4	15	CASSLSSGAKNIQYF	TGTGCCAGCAGTTTATCTAGCGGAGCCAAAAACATTCAGTACTTC
TRBV9	.	many	TRBJ2-2	17	CASSVPKTVTNTGELFF	TGTGCCAGCAGCGTACCAAAGACAGTAACGAACACCGGGGAGCTGTTTTTT
TRBV12-3/TRBV12-4	TRBD1	many	TRBJ1-5	15	CASSLGDRGNQPQHF	TGTGCCAGCAGTTTAGGGGACAGGGGCAATCAGCCCCAGCATTTT
TRBV7-2	TRBD1	.	TRBJ1-1	14	CASSLEGTVAEAFF	TGTGCCAGCAGCTTAGAGGGGACAGTGGCTGAAGCTTTCTTT